This T cell receptor (beta chain) was documented in a study of the immune and genomic landscape of osteosarcoma. Study in general: Most patients were poor-risk; 60% to 75% had died. Over 75% presented with localized disease at diagnosis.

Poor-prognosis osteosarcoma patients supplied post-treatment primary, local recurrence and metastasis tumor specimens. V shed 2 bases, J shed 1 base, and the junction held 15 bases outside the gene matches. CDR3 length equals 19 residues. The germline CDR1 and CDR2 sequences are MNHNS and SASEGT. Details on this clone: As yet, its antigen is unknown.

Overall study results and limits: Clonality was low: mean approximately 0.09, highest around 0.27, suggesting limited expansion.

Generated by immunoSEQ multiplex PCR, the TCRdb table keeps only in-frame clones and is missing some. The sample holds approximately 1,300 clones, around 70% seen once. The TCR originated in a man between 18 and 29 years old with osteosarcoma. This rearrangement joins TRBV6-1 to TRBJ1-1, with 8 bases fitting TRBD1. Sequencing was done on a sample of tumor tissue from a local recurrence in the skull. The CDR3 region is CASSEYMGWTGQGNTEAFF. The CDR3 DNA sequence: TGTGCCAGCAGTGAATATATGGGCTGGACAGGGCAGGGGAACACTGAAGCTTTCTTT.